What follows are 5 T cell receptor beta chains derived from one specimen sequenced in a study of blood T cell repertoires in COVID-19. Sequencing used immunoSEQ multiplex PCR; TCRdb keeps in-frame clones, though not all of them. The data hold approximately 280,000 clones, with roughly 85% observed a single time. The sample taken for sequencing was PBMCs or T cells enriched from blood (not recorded which). The receptors originated from a woman aged 40-49 years who had recovered from COVID-19.

The V call is TRBV4-2, the J call TRBJ1-2; 7 bases match TRBD1. The CDR3 has 15 residues. Looked up from germline, CDR1 is LGHNA and CDR2 is YNFKEQ. With 0 bases clipped from V and 6 bases from J, the junction kept 7 bases outside the gene matches. CDR3 sequence (DNA): TGTGCCAGCAGCCAAGAGATGACAGGGAGCGATGGCTACACCTTC. As protein: CASSQEMTGSDGYTF.

The chain links TRBV4-3 to TRBJ2-2; the match to TRBD2 covers 11 bases. This CDR3 comprises 15 residues. V trimming: 1 base; J trimming: 7 bases; junction bases outside the gene matches: 2. Germline CDR1 LGHNA, CDR2 YSLEER. CDR3 nucleotide sequence: TGCGCCAGCAGCCAAGGACTAGCGGGATTCGGGGAGCTGTTTTTT. Encoded protein: CASSQGLAGFGELFF.

The gene calls are TRBV6-5 and TRBJ1-1; TRBD1 might be the D (5 bases). The length of the CDR3 is 13 residues. Germline V gene data show CDR1 as MNHEY and CDR2 as SVGAGI. Trimming stripped 5 bases from V and 0 bases from J, with 7 bases between. CDR3 residues: CASSTTVNTEAFF. CDR3 DNA sequence: TGTGCCAGCAGTACGACAGTGAACACTGAAGCTTTCTTT.

The genes are TRBV7-2 and TRBJ1-5; 8 bases match TRBD1. The CDR3 is 14 amino acids. Trimming took 5 bases from V and 7 from J; bases not matched to a gene: 7. Germline V gene lookup returns CDR1 SGHTA and CDR2 FQGNSA. The CDR3 here is CASSPTGGGQPQHF. The DNA for the CDR3 is TGTGCCAGCAGCCCTACAGGGGGGGGACAGCCCCAGCATTTT.

The gene calls are TRBV11-2 and TRBJ2-1; D perhaps matches TRBD2 (6 bases). The CDR3 has 17 residues. V lost 4 bases and J 5 bases, leaving 21 bases between the germline ends. CDR1 is SGHAT and CDR2 is FQNNGV in the germline V gene. CDR3 loop: CASSSLGGYGTDNEQFF. The CDR3 bases are TGTGCCAGCAGCTCACTCGGTGGTTACGGGACTGACAATGAGCAGTTCTTC.